What follows are 7 T cell receptor beta chains derived from one specimen sequenced in a study of human CD8 memory T cell subsets. Investigators built TCR beta libraries using UMI-labeled 5' RACE. TCRdb re-called the 5' RACE reads, yielding one record per CDR3 amino acid sequence without DNA. This sample's table reports about 5,100 distinct CDR3 sequences. The sequenced material came from CD8+ T cells from PBMCs. The receptors come from a human donor in good health.

The rearrangement links TRBV19 to TRBJ1-2; TCRdb selects TRBD1, and the lack of DNA leaves this call unchecked. In germline, CDR1 is LNHDA, CDR2 SQIVND (reference sequence). This CDR3 has 14 amino acids. The CDR3 here is CASKHRDSHYGYTF.

V usage is TRBV27 and J usage is TRBJ1-1; absent DNA, TCRdb's TRBD1 call cannot be checked. The CDR3 spans 14 residues. CDR1 is MNHEY and CDR2 is SMNVEV in the germline V gene (reference sequence). CDR3 sequence: CASSPGTMSTEAFF.

According to its frequency, this clonotype is medium-sized. The rearrangement links TRBV28 to TRBJ1-2; absent DNA, TCRdb's TRBD1 call cannot be checked. Germline CDR1 and CDR2: MDHEN and SYDVKM. This CDR3 spans 13 amino acids. The CDR3 protein is CASSLWGAYGYTF.

This chain's CDR3 is CASSNSGPKVETQYF. The V gene is TRBV12-3 or TRBV12-4, the J gene TRBJ2-5. This CDR3 has 15 amino acids.

The chain joins TRBV28 to TRBJ2-7; with no DNA, the TCRdb D assignment of TRBD2 cannot be verified. Germline V gene lookup returns CDR1 MDHEN and CDR2 SYDVKM. CDR3 length: 12 amino acids. The CDR3 here is CASRRVSHEQYF.

Frequency places this clonotype as medium-sized. The chain is built from TRBV7-8 and TRBJ2-7; TCRdb's assignment of TRBD1 cannot be checked, as there is no DNA. CDR1 and CDR2 from the germline V gene are SGHVS and FQNEAQ. This CDR3 has 14 amino acids. CDR3 loop: CASSPWEGVDEQYF.

The V and J genes are TRBV7-9 and TRBJ2-7; TCRdb indicates TRBD2, and absent DNA this call remains unverified. The CDR3 sequence is 14 residues long. CDR1 SEHNR and CDR2 FQNEAQ come from the germline V gene (reference sequence). The CDR3 spells CASSSQGTAGEQYF.